This T cell receptor beta chain appears in the sequencing data of a study of regulatory T cells in long-lasting Graves disease. General study points: New patients shared about 910 public clonotypes, and persistent patients shared more, with a few thousand.

iRepertoire HTBI primers and Arm-PCR of CDR3 regions built TCR beta libraries. One entry per CDR3 protein results from TCRdb running MiXCR on the multiplex PCR reads. In the table there are about 540,000 distinct CDR3 sequences, about 13% of which are singletons. Time point denoted: newly diagnosed GD, antithyroid drugs for less than 3 months. There was RNA extracted from PBMCs, and the TCR library was made from it. As for this clonotype: The target antigen is unknown.

Between the trimmed V and J ends, which lost 1 base and 5 bases, there was a span of 11 bases. The CDR3 has 14 residues. Germline V CDR1 and CDR2: SEHNR, FQNEAQ (reference sequence). These sequences were also reported in another study, on T cells in Graves' hyperthyroidism and ophthalmopathy. According to that study: The authors' 13 V-J model separated ophthalmopathy from stable hyperthyroidism.

Sequenced material: peripheral blood mononuclear cells (PBMCs), taken at new diagnosis, from a patient treated with antithyroid drugs. This TCR was recovered from a young man with Graves disease. The rearrangement links TRBV7-9 to TRBJ1-1, with D unresolved. As DNA, the CDR3 is TGTGCCAGCAGCTTAGGCAGTTCAACTACTGAAGCTTTCTTT. It specifies CASSLGSSTTEAFF.